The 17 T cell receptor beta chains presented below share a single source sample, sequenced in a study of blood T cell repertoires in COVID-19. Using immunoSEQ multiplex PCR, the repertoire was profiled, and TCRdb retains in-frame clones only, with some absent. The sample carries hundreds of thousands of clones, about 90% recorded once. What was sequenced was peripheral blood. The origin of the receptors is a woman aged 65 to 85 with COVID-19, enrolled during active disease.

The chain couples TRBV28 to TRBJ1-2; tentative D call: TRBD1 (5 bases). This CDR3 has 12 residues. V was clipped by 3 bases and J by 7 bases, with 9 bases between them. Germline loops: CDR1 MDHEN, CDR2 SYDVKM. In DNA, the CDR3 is TGTGCCAGCAGTTTTTACGGGGGTGGCTACACCTTC. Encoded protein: CASSFYGGGYTF.

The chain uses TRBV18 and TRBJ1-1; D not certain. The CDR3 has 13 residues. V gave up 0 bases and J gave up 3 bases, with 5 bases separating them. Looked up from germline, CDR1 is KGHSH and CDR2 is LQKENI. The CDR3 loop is CASSPPSHTEAFF. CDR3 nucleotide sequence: TGTGCCAGCTCACCACCTAGCCACACTGAAGCTTTCTTT.

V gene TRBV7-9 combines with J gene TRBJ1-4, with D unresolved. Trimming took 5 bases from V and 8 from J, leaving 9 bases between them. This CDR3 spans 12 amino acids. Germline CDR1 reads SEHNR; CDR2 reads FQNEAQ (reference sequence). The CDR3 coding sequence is TGTGCCAGCAGCCGCGAAATCGAAAAACTGTTTTTT. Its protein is CASSREIEKLFF.

The CDR3 DNA reads TGTGCCAGCTCCCCGGGGGAGGAGACCCAGTACTTC. This sequence encodes CASSPGEETQYF. The gene calls are TRBV18 and TRBJ2-5; possible D gene TRBD2, 6 bases. The CDR3 has 12 residues. CDR1 and CDR2 (germline): KGHSH, LQKENI. V lost 6 bases and J lost 5, with 10 bases in between.

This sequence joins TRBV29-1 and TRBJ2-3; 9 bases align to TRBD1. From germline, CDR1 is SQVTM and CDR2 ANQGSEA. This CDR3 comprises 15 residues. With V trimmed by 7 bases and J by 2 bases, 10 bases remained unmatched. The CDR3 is CSADAGTGNTDTQYF. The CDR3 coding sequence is TGCAGCGCCGATGCCGGGACAGGGAACACAGATACGCAGTATTTT.

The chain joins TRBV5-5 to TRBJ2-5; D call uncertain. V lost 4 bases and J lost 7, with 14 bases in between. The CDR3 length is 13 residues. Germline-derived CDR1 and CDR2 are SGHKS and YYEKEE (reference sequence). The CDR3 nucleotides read TGTGCCAGCAGCCCCAGGCCCAATCTGACCCAGTACTTC. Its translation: CASSPRPNLTQYF.

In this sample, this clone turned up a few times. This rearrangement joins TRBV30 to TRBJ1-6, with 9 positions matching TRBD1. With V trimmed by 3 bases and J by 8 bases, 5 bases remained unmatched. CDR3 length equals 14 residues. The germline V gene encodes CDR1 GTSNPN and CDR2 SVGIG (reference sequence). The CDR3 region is CAWSRRQGDSPLHF. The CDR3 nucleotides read TGTGCCTGGAGCCGAAGACAGGGGGATTCACCCCTCCACTTT.

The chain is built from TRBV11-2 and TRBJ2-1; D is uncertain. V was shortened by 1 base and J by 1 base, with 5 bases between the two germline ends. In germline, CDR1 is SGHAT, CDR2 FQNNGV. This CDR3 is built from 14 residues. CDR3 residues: CASSLGQSYNEQFF. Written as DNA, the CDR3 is TGTGCCAGCAGCTTAGGGCAATCCTACAATGAGCAGTTCTTC.

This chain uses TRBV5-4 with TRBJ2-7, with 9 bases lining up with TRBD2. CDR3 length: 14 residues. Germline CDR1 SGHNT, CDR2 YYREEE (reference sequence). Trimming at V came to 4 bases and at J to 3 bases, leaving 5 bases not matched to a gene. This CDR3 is CASSPGLANYEQYF. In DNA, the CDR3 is TGTGCCAGCAGCCCGGGACTAGCAAACTACGAGCAGTACTTC.

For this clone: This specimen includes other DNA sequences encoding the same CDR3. CDR3 in amino acids: CASSQGGATNEKLFF. CDR3 in DNA: TGTGCCAGCAGCCAAGGAGGCGCAACTAATGAAAAACTGTTTTTT. The chain recombines TRBV3-1 (or the pseudogene TRBV3-2) with TRBJ1-4; D is unclear. CDR3 length: 15 amino acids. Trimming took off 1 base at V and 0 bases at J, with 6 bases between the two ends. Germline V gives CDR1 LGHDT, CDR2 YNNKEL (reference sequence).

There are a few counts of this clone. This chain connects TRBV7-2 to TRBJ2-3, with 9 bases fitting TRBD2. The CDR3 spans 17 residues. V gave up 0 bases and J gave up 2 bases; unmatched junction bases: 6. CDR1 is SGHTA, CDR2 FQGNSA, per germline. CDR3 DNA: TGTGCCAGCAGCTTAGCGGGCGGGAGGGGATCCACAGATACGCAGTATTTT. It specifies CASSLAGGRGSTDTQYF.

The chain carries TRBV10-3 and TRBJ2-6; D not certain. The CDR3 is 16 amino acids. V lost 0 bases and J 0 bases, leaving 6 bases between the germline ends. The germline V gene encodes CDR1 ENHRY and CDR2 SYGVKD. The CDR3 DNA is TGTGCCATCAGTGAGTCCCGGAGCTCTGGGGCCAACGTCCTGACTTTC. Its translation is CAISESRSSGANVLTF.

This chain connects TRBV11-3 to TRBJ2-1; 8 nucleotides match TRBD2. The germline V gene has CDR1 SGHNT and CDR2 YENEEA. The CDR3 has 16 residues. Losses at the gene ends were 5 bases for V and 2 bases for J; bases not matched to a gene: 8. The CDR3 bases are TGTGCCAGCAGCCTTAGACTAGCGCGACCCTACAATGAGCAGTTCTTC. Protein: CASSLRLARPYNEQFF.

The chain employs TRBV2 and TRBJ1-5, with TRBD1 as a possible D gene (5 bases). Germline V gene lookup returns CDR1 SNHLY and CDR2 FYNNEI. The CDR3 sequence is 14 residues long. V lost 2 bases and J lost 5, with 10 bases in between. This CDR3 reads CASSEMTEDQPQHF. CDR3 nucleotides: TGTGCCAGCAGTGAAATGACAGAGGATCAGCCCCAGCATTTT.

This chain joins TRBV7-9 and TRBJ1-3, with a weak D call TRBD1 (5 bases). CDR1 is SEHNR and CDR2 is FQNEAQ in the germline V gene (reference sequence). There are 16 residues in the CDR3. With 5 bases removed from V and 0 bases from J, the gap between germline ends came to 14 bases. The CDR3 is CASSNAQVSSGNTIYF. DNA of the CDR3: TGTGCCAGCAGCAACGCACAGGTCAGCTCTGGAAACACCATATATTTT. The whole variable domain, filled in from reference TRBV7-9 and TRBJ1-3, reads DTGVSQNPRHKITKRGQNVTFRCDPISEHNRLYWYRQTLGQGPEFLTYFQNEAQLEKSRLLSDRFSAERPKGSFSTLEIQRTEQGDSAMYLCASSNAQVSSGNTIYFGEGSWLTVV.

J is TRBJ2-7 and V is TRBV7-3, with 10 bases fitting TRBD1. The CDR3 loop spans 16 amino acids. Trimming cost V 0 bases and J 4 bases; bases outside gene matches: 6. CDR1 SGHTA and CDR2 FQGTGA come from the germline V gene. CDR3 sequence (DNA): TGTGCCAGCAGCTTAACGGGACAGGGGACTGGTTACGAGCAGTACTTC. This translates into CASSLTGQGTGYEQYF. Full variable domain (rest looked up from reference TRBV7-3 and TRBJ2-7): GAGVSQTPSNKVTEKGKYVELRCDPISGHTALYWYRQSLGQGPEFLIYFQGTGAADDSGLPNDRFFAVRPEGSVSTLKIQRTERGDSAVYLCASSLTGQGTGYEQYFGPGTRLTVT.

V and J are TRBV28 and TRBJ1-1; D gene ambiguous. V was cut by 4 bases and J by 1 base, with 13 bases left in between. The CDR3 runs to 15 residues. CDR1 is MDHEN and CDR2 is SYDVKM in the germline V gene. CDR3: CASSYRGRSNTEAFF. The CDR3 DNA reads TGTGCCAGCAGTTACAGAGGGCGATCGAACACTGAAGCTTTCTTT. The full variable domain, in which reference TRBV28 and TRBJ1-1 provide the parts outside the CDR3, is DVKVTQSSRYLVKRTGEKVFLECVQDMDHENMFWYRQDPGLGLRLIYFSYDVKMKEKGDIPEGYSVSREKKERFSLILESASTNQTSMYLCASSYRGRSNTEAFFGQGTRLTVV.